This T cell receptor beta chain was obtained from a study of T cells in Graves' hyperthyroidism and ophthalmopathy. Diagnosis relied on clinical symptoms, serum thyroxine and TRAb, thyroid ultrasound and orbital computed tomography. PBMCs were collected from an approximately 9.5 ml volume of fresh peripheral blood. TCR beta CDR3 regions were amplified from RNA transcripts. TCR CDR3 underwent first-round RT-PCR with the HTBI primer set. TCRdb reprocessed the multiplex PCR reads via MiXCR and lists one record per CDR3 protein. Here the sample spans 450,000 to 650,000 distinct CDR3 sequences, less than 25% being singletons. CDR3 length equals 13 residues. V lost 6 bases to trimming and J lost 4 bases, with 12 bases between them. Per germline, CDR1 MNHNS and CDR2 SASEGT. There are a few counts of this clonotype.

This receptor was taken from a man aged 18 to 29 with Graves' hyperthyroidism. The chain has TRBV6-1 and TRBJ1-2, with D possibly being TRBD1 (5 bases). Sequencing input: blood. CDR3 sequence (DNA): TGTGCCAGCAGGCTCACAGGAGGCTATGGCTACACCTTC. Translation: CASRLTGGYGYTF.